Below, one T cell receptor beta chain is given with its context. Its antigen is as yet unknown. These data originate in a study of T cells in localized non-small cell lung cancer. Study-level points and caveats: Without multi-region sequencing, intratumor heterogeneity could not be excluded. Elevated circulating T cell density in blood was associated with longer overall survival. Adjacent uninvolved lung tissue had the highest T cell clonality, exceeding tumor. In adjacent lung, a median around 55 of the top 100 tumor clones were found.

Germline CDR1 and CDR2: SGHAT and FQNNGV. The CDR3 is 16 amino acids. The V and J ends lost 3 bases and 2 bases, in that order; junction bases with no gene match: 10. Data came from immunoSEQ multiplex PCR; TCRdb stores just in-frame clones and leaves some out. The sample lists fewer than 40,000 clones, around 84% occurring once. The chain uses TRBV11-2 and TRBJ2-7, with 7 bases identical to TRBD1. The input for sequencing was peripheral blood, taken before any cancer treatment. This TCR derives from a male donor at least 60 years old with stage II squamous cell lung carcinoma. CDR3 nucleotide sequence: TGTGCCAGCAGCTTCTTACCGGGACAGAGTACCTACGAGCAGTACTTC. It translates to CASSFLPGQSTYEQYF.